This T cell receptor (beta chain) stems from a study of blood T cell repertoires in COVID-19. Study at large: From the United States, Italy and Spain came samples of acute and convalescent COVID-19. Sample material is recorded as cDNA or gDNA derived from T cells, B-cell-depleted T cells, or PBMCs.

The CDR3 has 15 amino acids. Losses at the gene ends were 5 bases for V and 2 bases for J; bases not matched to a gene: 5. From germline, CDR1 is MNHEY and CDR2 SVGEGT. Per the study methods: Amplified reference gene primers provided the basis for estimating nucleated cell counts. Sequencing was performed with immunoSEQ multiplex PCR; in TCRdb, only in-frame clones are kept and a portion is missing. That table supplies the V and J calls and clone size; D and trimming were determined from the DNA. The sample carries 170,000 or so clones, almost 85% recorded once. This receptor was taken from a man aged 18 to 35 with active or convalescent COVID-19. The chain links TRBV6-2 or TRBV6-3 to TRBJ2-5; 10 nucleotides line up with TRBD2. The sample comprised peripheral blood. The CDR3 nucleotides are TGTGCCAGCAGTGTAGCGGGAGGTCGGCAAGAGACCCAGTACTTC. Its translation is CASSVAGGRQETQYF.